This T cell receptor beta chain originates from a study of T cell responses to AZD1222 COVID-19 vaccine. The protocol was immunoSEQ multiplex PCR, while the TCRdb copy is restricted to in-frame clones and leaves out a portion. The table has about 130,000 clones, about nine tenths seen once. General study results and limits: CD4 TCRs associated with vaccination spanned spike, dominating at 160-218 and 743-854. Most donors were white British, females outnumbered males, and clonal diversity was possibly underestimated. Breadth and depth of Spike-specific TCRs rose after two AZD1222 doses. It was only a handful of AZD1222 recipients who were seropositive at baseline.

Turning to this clone: Antigen: not known.

V was clipped by 7 bases and J by 4 bases, with 10 bases between them. This CDR3 has 12 amino acids. CDR1 and CDR2 (germline): SGDLS, YYNGEE. V is TRBV9 and J is TRBJ2-3, with D possibly TRBD1 on 6 matching bases. Sequenced material: peripheral blood, taken on day 0 of AZD1222 vaccination. This receptor was obtained from an adult in good health. As DNA, the CDR3 is TGTGCCAGCGGGGGCCCCCCAGATACGCAGTATTTT. Its protein is CASGGPPDTQYF.